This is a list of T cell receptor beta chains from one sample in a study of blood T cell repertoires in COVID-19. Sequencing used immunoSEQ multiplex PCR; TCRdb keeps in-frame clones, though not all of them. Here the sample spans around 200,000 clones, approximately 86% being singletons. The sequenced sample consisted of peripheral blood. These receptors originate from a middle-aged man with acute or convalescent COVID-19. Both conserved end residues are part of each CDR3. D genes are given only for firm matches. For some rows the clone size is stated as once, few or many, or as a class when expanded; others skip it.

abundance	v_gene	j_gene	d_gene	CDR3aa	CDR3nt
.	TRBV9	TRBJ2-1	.	CASSADSGSYNEQFF	TGTGCCAGCAGCGCGGACTCGGGCTCCTACAATGAGCAGTTCTTC
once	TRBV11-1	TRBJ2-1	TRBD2	CASSLGMTSGNNEQFF	TGTGCCAGCAGCTTAGGGATGACTAGCGGGAACAATGAGCAGTTCTTC
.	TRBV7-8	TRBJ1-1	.	CASSLGRGTMNTEAFF	TGTGCCAGCAGCTTAGGTAGGGGTACCATGAACACTGAAGCTTTCTTT
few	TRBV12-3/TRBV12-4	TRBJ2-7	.	CASSLERGYEQYF	TGTGCCAGCAGTTTAGAACGGGGCTACGAGCAGTACTTC
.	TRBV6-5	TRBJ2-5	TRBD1	CASSYQDRVETQYF	TGTGCCAGCAGTTACCAGGACAGGGTTGAGACCCAGTACTTC
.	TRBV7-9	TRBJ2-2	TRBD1	CASSLRPGTGTGVYGELFF	TGTGCCAGCAGCTTACGGCCCGGGACCGGGACAGGGGTGTACGGGGAGCTGTTTTTT
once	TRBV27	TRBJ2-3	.	CASSLLGVAGTDTQYF	TGTGCCAGCAGTCTCCTCGGGGTAGCGGGCACAGATACGCAGTATTTT
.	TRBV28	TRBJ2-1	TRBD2	CASRGGSSGYNEQFF	TGTGCCAGCAGAGGAGGTTCTAGCGGGTACAATGAGCAGTTCTTC
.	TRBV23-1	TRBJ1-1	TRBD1	CASRTQGPGDRTEAFF	TGCGCCAGCAGAACACAGGGGCCGGGGGACCGCACTGAAGCTTTCTTT
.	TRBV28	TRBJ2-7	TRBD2	CASSLGRGGTYEQYF	TGTGCCAGCAGTTTGGGGCGGGGGGGAACCTACGAGCAGTACTTC
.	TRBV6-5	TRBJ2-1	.	CASSQTRDNEQFF	TGTGCCAGCAGCCAGACGCGGGACAATGAGCAGTTCTTC
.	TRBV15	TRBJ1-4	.	CATSRESRQAATNEKLFF	TGTGCCACCAGCAGAGAAAGCCGACAGGCTGCAACTAATGAAAAACTGTTTTTT
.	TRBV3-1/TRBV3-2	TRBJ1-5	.	CASSQDTGSYQPQHF	TGTGCCAGCAGCCAAGATACAGGATCTTATCAGCCCCAGCATTTT
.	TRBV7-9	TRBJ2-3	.	CASSSYWGVDTQYF	TGTGCCAGCAGCTCTTACTGGGGGGTAGATACGCAGTATTTT
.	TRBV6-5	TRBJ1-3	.	CASSYSGTLSGNTIYF	TGTGCCAGCAGTTACTCAGGGACACTCTCTGGAAACACCATATATTTT
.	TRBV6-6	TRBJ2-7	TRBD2	CASSYQGTSGLEQYF	TGTGCCAGCAGTTATCAGGGGACTAGCGGGCTCGAGCAGTACTTC
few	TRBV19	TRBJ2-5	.	CASMDGQYQETQYF	TGTGCCAGTATGGACGGACAGTACCAAGAGACCCAGTACTTC
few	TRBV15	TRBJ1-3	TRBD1	CATSMLGQGATGNTIYF	TGTGCCACCAGCATGCTTGGACAGGGGGCTACTGGAAACACCATATATTTT
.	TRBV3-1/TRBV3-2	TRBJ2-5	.	CASSQVAETQYF	TGTGCCAGCAGCCAAGTGGCTGAGACCCAGTACTTC
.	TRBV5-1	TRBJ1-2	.	CASSFTLPGLNYGYTF	TGCGCCAGCAGCTTTACCCTACCAGGGCTTAACTATGGCTACACCTTC
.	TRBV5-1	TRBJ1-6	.	CASSLELGGSYNSPLHF	TGCGCCAGCAGCTTGGAACTAGGGGGATCCTATAATTCACCCCTCCACTTT
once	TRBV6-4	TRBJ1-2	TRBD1	CASSVDRDYGYTF	TGTGCCAGCAGTGTGGACAGGGACTATGGCTACACCTTC
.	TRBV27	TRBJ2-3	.	CATLTEDTQYF	TGTGCCACCCTGACTGAAGATACGCAGTATTTT
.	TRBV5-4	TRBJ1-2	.	CASSPPGGPPWDYGYTF	TGTGCCAGCAGTCCACCGGGGGGCCCCCCGTGGGACTATGGCTACACCTTC
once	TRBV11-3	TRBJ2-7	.	CASSFRASYEQYF	TGTGCCAGCAGCTTCAGGGCATCCTACGAGCAGTACTTC
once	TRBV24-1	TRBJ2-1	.	CATSDRGTVSYNEQFF	TGTGCCACCAGTGACCGGGGGACAGTTTCCTACAATGAGCAGTTCTTC
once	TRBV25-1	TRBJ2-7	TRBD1	CASSEYRTGGYEQYF	TGTGCCAGCAGTGAATATCGGACAGGGGGCTACGAGCAGTACTTC
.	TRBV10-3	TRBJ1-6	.	CAISEGGYNSPLHF	TGTGCCATCAGTGAGGGGGGGTATAATTCACCCCTCCACTTT
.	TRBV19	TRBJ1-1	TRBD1	CASANRGHTEAFF	TGTGCCAGTGCAAACAGGGGGCACACTGAAGCTTTCTTT
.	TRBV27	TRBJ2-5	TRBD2	CASSWKGTSGRELETQYF	TGTGCCAGCAGTTGGAAAGGGACTAGCGGGAGAGAGTTGGAGACCCAGTACTTC
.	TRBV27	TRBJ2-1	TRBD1	CASSSDRGVSLKQFF	TGTGCCAGCAGTTCCGACAGGGGAGTCTCTCTCAAGCAGTTCTTC
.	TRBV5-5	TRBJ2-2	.	CASSLESSRPTRTGELFF	TGTGCCAGCAGCTTAGAGTCCAGCAGGCCTACACGAACCGGGGAGCTGTTTTTT
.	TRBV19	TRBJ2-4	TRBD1	CASSVQGQGDIQYF	TGTGCCAGTAGCGTTCAGGGTCAGGGGGACATTCAGTACTTC
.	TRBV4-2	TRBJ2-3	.	CASSQSDLGGYTDTQYF	TGTGCCAGCAGCCAATCGGACCTAGGAGGGTACACAGATACGCAGTATTTT
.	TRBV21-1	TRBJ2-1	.	CASSPWTSGAHNEQFF	TGTGCCAGCAGCCCTTGGACTAGCGGGGCCCACAATGAGCAGTTCTTC
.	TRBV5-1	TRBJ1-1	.	CASSSDSLNTEAFF	TGCGCCAGCAGCTCGGACAGCCTGAACACTGAAGCTTTCTTT
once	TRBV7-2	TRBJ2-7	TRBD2	CASSFGGTSGSIHEQYF	TGTGCCAGCAGCTTTGGGGGGACTAGCGGGAGTATCCACGAGCAGTACTTC
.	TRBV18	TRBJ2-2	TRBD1	CASSPPGQGNTGELFF	TGTGCCAGCTCACCACCAGGACAGGGGAACACCGGGGAGCTGTTTTTT
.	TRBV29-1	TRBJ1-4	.	CSVGGANEKLFF	TGCAGCGTAGGTGGAGCTAATGAAAAACTGTTTTTT
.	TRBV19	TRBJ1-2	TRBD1	CASTRQGPVDGYTF	TGTGCCAGTACTCGACAGGGACCGGTCGATGGCTACACCTTC
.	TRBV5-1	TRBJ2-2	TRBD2	CASSLVATSGRDTGELFF	TGCGCCAGCAGCTTGGTAGCTACTAGCGGGAGAGACACCGGGGAGCTGTTTTTT
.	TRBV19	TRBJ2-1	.	CASSIDGGADRTYNEQFF	TGTGCCAGTAGTATTGATGGCGGGGCAGATAGAACGTACAATGAGCAGTTCTTC
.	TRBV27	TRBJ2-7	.	CASSPRGTAYEQYF	TGTGCCAGCAGTCCCCGGGGGACCGCCTACGAGCAGTACTTC
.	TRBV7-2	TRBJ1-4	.	CASSQDRVGEKLFF	TGTGCCAGCAGCCAGGACAGAGTAGGTGAAAAACTGTTTTTT
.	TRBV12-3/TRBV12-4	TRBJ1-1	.	CASSHFKSKEAFF	TGTGCCAGCAGCCACTTTAAATCAAAAGAAGCTTTCTTT
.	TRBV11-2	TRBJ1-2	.	CASSLGGTSGYTF	TGTGCCAGCAGCTTAGGGGGGACAAGTGGCTACACCTTC
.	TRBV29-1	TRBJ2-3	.	CSVGRGNTDTQYF	TGCAGCGTTGGGAGGGGAAATACAGATACGCAGTATTTT
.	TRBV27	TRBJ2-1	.	CASTSRENAYNEQFF	TGTGCCAGCACCTCCCGGGAGAACGCCTACAATGAGCAGTTCTTC
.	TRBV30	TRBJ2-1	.	CAWSVVGSSYNEQFF	TGTGCCTGGAGTGTTGTAGGGAGCTCCTACAATGAGCAGTTCTTC
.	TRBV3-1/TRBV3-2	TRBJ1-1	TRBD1	CASSRQGTNTEAFF	TGTGCCAGCAGTCGACAGGGAACGAACACTGAAGCTTTCTTT
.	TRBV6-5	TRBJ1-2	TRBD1	CASSPTGVSYGYTF	TGTGCCAGCAGTCCAACAGGGGTCTCTTATGGCTACACCTTC
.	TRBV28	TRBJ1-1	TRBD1	CASSLTRDSSTEAFF	TGTGCCAGCAGTCTCACTCGGGACAGCTCCACTGAAGCTTTCTTT
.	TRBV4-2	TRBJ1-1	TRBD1	CASSQRTNRGYNTEAFF	TGTGCCAGCAGCCAAAGGACTAACAGGGGTTATAACACTGAAGCTTTCTTT
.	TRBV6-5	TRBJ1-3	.	CASTFGGPGNTIYF	TGTGCCAGCACCTTCGGGGGGCCCGGAAACACCATATATTTT